This T cell receptor (beta chain) came from a study of early T cells in non-severe SARS-CoV-2 infection. One entry per CDR3 protein results from TCRdb running MiXCR on the 5' RACE reads. The table has tens of thousands of distinct CDR3 sequences, 5% seen once; the top ten hold around 7.3%. At least ten counts were recorded for this clonotype. This CDR3 is 11 amino acids long. Germline values: CDR1 SQVTM, CDR2 ANQGSEA. Trimming shortened V by 6 bases and J by 3 bases, and 8 bases separated the two germline ends. The clonotype comes from an adult who was a healthcare worker with PCR-confirmed SARS-CoV-2 infection or an uninfected control (not recorded which). The J gene is TRBJ2-5, the V gene TRBV29-1; D might be TRBD1 (6 bases). Source: whole blood, taken at baseline. CDR3 DNA sequence: TGCAGCGTATGGACAGAAGAGACCCAGTACTTC. Its protein is CSVWTEETQYF.